This TCR beta chain originates from a study of blood T cell repertoires in COVID-19. Germline trimming cut 5 bases from V and 9 bases from J; bases unmatched to any gene: 9. Germline CDR1 is LGHDT and CDR2 is YNNKEL (reference sequence). The CDR3 contains 14 residues. Assay: immunoSEQ multiplex PCR; the TCRdb copy retains only in-frame clones and omits some. Among under 500,000 clones, approximately 90% were seen once, and the ten largest hold roughly 1.1%. The sequencing sample was made of PBMCs or T cells enriched from blood (not recorded which). The chain has TRBV3-1 (or the pseudogene TRBV3-2) and TRBJ2-1, with TRBD2 matching over 8 bases. This TCR came from a man aged 25 to 45 who had recovered from COVID-19. CDR3 residues: CASSAGGGGGEQFF. The CDR3 DNA is TGTGCCAGCAGCGCGGGAGGCGGCGGGGGTGAGCAGTTCTTC.